This TCR beta chain is drawn from a study of cytomegalovirus exposure and HLA in healthy donors. Turning to this clone: Its antigen is unknown.

The study, taken as a whole, reports: Evidence from a later analysis indicated that most CMV-associated TCR beta chains looked HLA-restricted. Most TCR beta V segments were productive about 87% or about 30% of the time in an earlier analysis. A later examination showed that TCR association rates differed by HLA locus, with DRB1 most and HLA-C fewest.

The donors were healthy bone marrow donors. PCR was performed using 60 Vbeta and 13 Jbeta primers. Sequencing used immunoSEQ multiplex PCR; TCRdb keeps in-frame clones, though not all of them. Its listing shows about 200,000 clones. V lost 4 bases and J lost 0, with 15 bases in between. This CDR3 has 16 amino acids. Looked up from germline, CDR1 is MNHEY and CDR2 is SVGAGI. This clonotype was sampled from a girl aged 2 to 10 in good health and CMV-seropositive. The rearrangement uses TRBV6-5 and TRBJ1-1; tentative D call: TRBD1 (6 bases). Sequencing used PBMCs. CDR3 loop: CASSSPRRGMNTEAFF. For the CDR3, the DNA is TGTGCCAGCAGTTCGCCACGCAGGGGCATGAACACTGAAGCTTTCTTT.